This T cell receptor (beta chain) was sequenced in a study of beta chain features in type 1 diabetes. Every bit of the isolated RNA underwent reverse transcription, so sequencing read expressed TCRB transcripts. The table came from immunoSEQ multiplex PCR; TCRdb's copy has only in-frame clones and leaves some out. The sample contains some 45,000 clones, around 50% of which appear only once. Germline V lookup: CDR1 MNHNY, CDR2 SVGAGI (reference sequence). V trimming: 6 bases; J trimming: 4 bases; junction bases outside the gene matches: 14. This CDR3 has 16 residues. This clone has a handful of counts.

What was sequenced was Tregs from blood. The chain links TRBV6-6 to TRBJ2-7; 8 bases line up with TRBD1. The TCR was taken from a woman aged 18-35 years in good health. The CDR3 protein is CASRSPDRVGGYEQYF. The CDR3 DNA follows: TGTGCCAGCAGATCCCCGGACAGGGTAGGGGGATACGAGCAGTACTTC.